The present T cell receptor (beta chain) was sequenced within a study of technical replicates of blood from four donors. Produced via immunoSEQ multiplex PCR; TCRdb's table is partial and in-frame only. The sample comprises tens of thousands of clones, around 93% of which are singletons, and about 0.4% rests with the top ten. The CDR3 extends over 14 amino acids. The germline gives CDR1 SGHNT, CDR2 YENEEA. V gave up 5 bases and J gave up 2 bases, with 13 bases separating them. Input material: T cells isolated from PBMCs. The receptor was isolated from a human donor in good health. This chain links TRBV11-3 with TRBJ2-7; D might be TRBD1 (5 bases). Here the CDR3 DNA reads TGTGCCAGCAGCGGGCAGGGAAGCACCTACGAGCAGTACTTC. Translated: CASSGQGSTYEQYF.